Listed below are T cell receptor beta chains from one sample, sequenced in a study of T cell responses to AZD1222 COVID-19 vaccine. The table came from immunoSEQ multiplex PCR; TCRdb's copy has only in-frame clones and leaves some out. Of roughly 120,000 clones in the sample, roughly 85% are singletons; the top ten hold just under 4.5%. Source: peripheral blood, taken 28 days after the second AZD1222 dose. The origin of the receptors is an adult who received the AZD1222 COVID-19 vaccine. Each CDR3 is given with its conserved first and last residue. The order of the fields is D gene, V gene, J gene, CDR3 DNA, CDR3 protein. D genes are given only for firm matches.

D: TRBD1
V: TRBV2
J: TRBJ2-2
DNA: TGTGCCAGCAGTGATTACGGACAGGGCCGCGACACCGGGGAGCTGTTTTTT
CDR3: CASSDYGQGRDTGELFF

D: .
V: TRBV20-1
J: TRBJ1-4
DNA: TGCAGTGCTAGTGACACGGCCGAAAAACTGTTTTTT
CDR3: CSASDTAEKLFF

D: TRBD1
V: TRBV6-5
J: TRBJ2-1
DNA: TGTGCCAGCAACCGGGACAGGGGATTTTACAATGAGCAGTTCTTC
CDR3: CASNRDRGFYNEQFF

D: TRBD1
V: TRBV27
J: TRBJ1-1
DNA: TGTGCCAGCAGTCCACCGGACAGGACGAACACTGAAGCTTTCTTT
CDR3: CASSPPDRTNTEAFF

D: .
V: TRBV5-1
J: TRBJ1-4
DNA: TGCGCCAGCCTCACGGGGTTAACTAATGAAAAACTGTTTTTT
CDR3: CASLTGLTNEKLFF

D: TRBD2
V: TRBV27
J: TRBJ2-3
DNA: TGTGCCAGCAGCCGAACTAGCGGGGGGGCTGCAGATACGCAGTATTTT
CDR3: CASSRTSGGAADTQYF

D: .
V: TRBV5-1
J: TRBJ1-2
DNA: TGCGCCAGCAGCCCCGGTCAGGGCCCGATTGGGGATGGCTACACCTTC
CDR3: CASSPGQGPIGDGYTF

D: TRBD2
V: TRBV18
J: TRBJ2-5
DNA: TGTGCCAGCTCACCGGGGGGGAGGCAGACCCAGTACTTC
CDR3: CASSPGGRQTQYF

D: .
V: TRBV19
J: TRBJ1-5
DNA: TGTGCCAGTAGTATTGGGCAGGCCCCGCATCAGCCCCAGCATTTT
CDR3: CASSIGQAPHQPQHF

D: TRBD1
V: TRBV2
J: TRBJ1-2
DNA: TGTGCCAGCAGTGAACCCCCCGACAGGGGTGAGATCGTTTTC
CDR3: CASSEPPDRGEIVF

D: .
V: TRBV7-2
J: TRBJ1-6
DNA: TGTGCCAGCAGCTTAACTAATTCACCCCTCCACTTT
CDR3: CASSLTNSPLHF

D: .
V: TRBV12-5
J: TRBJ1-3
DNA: TGTGCTAGTGGTTCCTCAGGGGCTGGAAACACCATATATTTT
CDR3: CASGSSGAGNTIYF

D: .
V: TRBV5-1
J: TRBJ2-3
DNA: TGCGCCAGCAGCTTGGGGGCTTTCTATTTAGGCCGTTTCACAGATACGCAGTATTTT
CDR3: CASSLGAFYLGRFTDTQYF

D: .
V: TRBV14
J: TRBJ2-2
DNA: TGTGCCAGCAGCCACAGAGCGAGTACCGGGGAGCTGTTTTTT
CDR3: CASSHRASTGELFF

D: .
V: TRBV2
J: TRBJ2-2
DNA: TGTGCCAGCAGAGGGCCCCTCAACACCGGGGAGCTGTTTTTT
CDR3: CASRGPLNTGELFF

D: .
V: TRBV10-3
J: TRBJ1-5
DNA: TGTGCCATCAGTCCGGACGGATATAGCAATCAGCCCCAGCATTTT
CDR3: CAISPDGYSNQPQHF

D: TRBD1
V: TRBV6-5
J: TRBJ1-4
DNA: TGTGCCAGCAGTTTAACGGGACAGGTTGGCGAAAAACTGTTTTTT
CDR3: CASSLTGQVGEKLFF

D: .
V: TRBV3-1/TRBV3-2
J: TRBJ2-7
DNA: TGTGCCAGCAGCCATTCCGGGCCTTACTACGAGCAGTACTTC
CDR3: CASSHSGPYYEQYF

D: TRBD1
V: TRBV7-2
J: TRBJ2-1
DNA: TGTGCCAGCAGCTTAGTGGGACAGGGGTTCAATGAGCAGTTCTTC
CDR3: CASSLVGQGFNEQFF

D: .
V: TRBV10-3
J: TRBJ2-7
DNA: TGTGCCATAGTCATGGACGACCGAGCCTACGAGCAGTACTTC
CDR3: CAIVMDDRAYEQYF

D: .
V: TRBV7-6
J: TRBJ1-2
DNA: TGTGCCAGCAGCTTAGGTGCTAACTATGGCTACACCTTC
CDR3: CASSLGANYGYTF

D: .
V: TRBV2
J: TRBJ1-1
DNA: TGTGCCAGCAGTGAAAGCCTTGGGGTTGGCGGTGAAGCTTTCTTT
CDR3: CASSESLGVGGEAFF

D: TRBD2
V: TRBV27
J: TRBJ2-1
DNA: TGTGCCAGCAGTCCGGGACTAGAAAACGTTGAGCAGTTCTTC
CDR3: CASSPGLENVEQFF

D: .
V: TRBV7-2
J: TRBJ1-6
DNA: TGTGCCAGCAGCTTAGTACCAGGATCGTCCTATAATTCACCCCTCCACTTT
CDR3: CASSLVPGSSYNSPLHF

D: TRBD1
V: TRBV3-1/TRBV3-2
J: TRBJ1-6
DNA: TGTGCCAGCAGCCAAGATTTTGGGACAGCCGGAGGTTCACCCCTCCACTTT
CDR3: CASSQDFGTAGGSPLHF